This record covers a single T cell receptor beta chain. The sample holds one count of this clone. The antigen this receptor binds is unknown. Base qualities are not provided; no much larger clone lies one nucleotide away. This sample stems from a study of blood T cell repertoires in COVID-19 (dated by TCRdb to the early 2020s). Describing the broader study: Collaborator samples came from the United States, Italy and Spain and covered acute and convalescent phases of COVID-19. The samples were drawn from two sources: the first 160 participants of the ongoing ImmuneRACE study, and 1,000 to 1,500 subjects contributed by 6 global collaborators. Sample metadata almost always included a de-identified subject ID, COVID-19 status, age in years and sex. The repertoires were released in a freely available public database meant as a resource for research on the immune response to SARS-CoV-2. The material from the prospective study consisted of cDNA or gDNA derived from T cells, B-cell-depleted T cells, or PBMCs. Where HLA class I and class II types were available, the types were taken from metadata supplied by the sample provider, not from assay-based typing. The dataset comprised deeply sampled blood TCRbeta repertoires from subjects exposed to, actively infected with, or recovered from COVID-19. The full study reports these points: Clinical and demographic metadata were provided uncurated, with the amount varying by source and participant.

The immunoSEQ Assay, a bias-controlled multiplex PCR, was used to amplify TCRbeta CDR3 regions from genomic DNA. The study's processing was this. Within the assay, amplification of reference gene primers was used to estimate how many nucleated cells each sample contained. To quantify the absolute abundance of each unique TCRbeta CDR3 rearrangement, sequence reads were collapsed and filtered. For each sample, productive Simpson clonality was calculated as the square root of Simpson's diversity index over productive rearrangements. Imported from immuneACCESS, the table was reduced by TCRdb to in-frame sequences with V and J called. These copies leave out some clones; in studies compared against another copy, an unresolved V gene accounts for under half, and the cause of the remainder is not known. For V, J and clone size, that table is used; D and trimming come from the DNA. This sample holds about 200,000 clones; 94% were observed only once. Roughly 0.76% of the sample lies in the top ten.

The CDR3 starts with the cysteine, ends with the phenylalanine, and has 15 residues. The read is trimmed to its CDR3 DNA, 45 bases read in frame from base 1. CDR1 and CDR2, looked up from the germline V gene, are SGHRS and YFSETQ. V is pared back by 0 bases and J by 1 base, with 11 bases lying between the germline termini. One collaborating source in Seattle enrolled patients while the patients were actively infected and followed the patients over time throughout the course of disease. The collaborating institutions used their own protocols to collect whole blood in K2EDTA tubes. For TCRbeta analysis, collaborators shipped samples in one of three forms: frozen whole blood, isolated PBMCs, or DNA extracted from either of those sample types.

The sequencing input was peripheral blood. This clonotype was sampled from a young man with COVID-19, enrolled during active disease. The chain uses TRBV5-1 and TRBJ2-7; a weak D assignment points to TRBD1 (5 bases agree). Here the CDR3 is given as CASSLAPTESYEQYF. The nucleotides are TGCGCCAGCAGCTTGGCCCCGACAGAGTCCTACGAGCAGTACTTC.